This entry describes one T cell receptor (beta chain). The antigen is undetermined. The CDR3 runs 13 residues. Trimming pared 5 bases from V and 7 bases from J, leaving 11 bases between. Germline values: CDR1 SGHAT, CDR2 FQDESV (reference sequence). Clones were read by immunoSEQ multiplex PCR, and TCRdb kept only the in-frame ones, dropping some. The sample lists 2 million to 2.5 million clones, about 92% seen once, with roughly 1.8% in the top ten. The data derive from a study of shared clonotypes between healthy human individuals. Background on the study: CD8 memory received one plate per donor, CD8 naive two, CD4 memory three and CD4 naive three.

Naivety among CD8 cells was defined by CD45RO negativity and positive CCR7 selection, thereby excluding terminally differentiated effector memory CD45RA+ cells. The study's findings and limits: The low donor count limited represented genetic and exposure-history diversity. In general, naive subsets displayed greater estimated richness than memory subsets did.

The receptor was isolated from a man aged 18 to 30 in good health. Some clones in this sample may be carry-over from other donors' samples. The sequenced material came from naive CD8+ T cells from PBMCs. This chain connects TRBV11-1 to TRBJ2-2; D is ambiguous. This CDR3 reads CASSRLANGELFF. The DNA for the CDR3 is TGTGCCAGCAGCCGATTGGCGAACGGGGAGCTGTTTTTT.